This T cell receptor (beta chain) was profiled in a study of cytomegalovirus exposure and HLA in healthy donors. The PCR used 60 Vbeta and 13 Jbeta primers. Clones were sequenced by immunoSEQ multiplex PCR, and TCRdb holds only the in-frame ones, with some missing. This table holds around 80,000 clones, around 60% found once. Germline V gene sequence: CDR1 SQVTM, CDR2 ANQGSEA. Losses at the gene ends were 4 bases for V and 8 bases for J; bases not matched to a gene: 11. CDR3 length: 14 amino acids. What was sequenced was PBMCs. This sequence joins TRBV29-1 and TRBJ1-2; 9 bases map to TRBD1. This receptor was identified in a male donor in good health and CMV-seropositive. The chain's CDR3 is CSVGGPGQGTGYTF. The CDR3 region has the DNA TGCAGCGTTGGGGGTCCGGGACAGGGAACGGGCTACACCTTC.